The 32 T cell receptor beta chains in this list originate from one sample, sequenced in a study of ipilimumab plus nivolumab after autologous stem cell transplantation. Only in-frame clones appear in the TCRdb table, and some are missing; sequencing was by immunoSEQ multiplex PCR. The table records about 16,000 clones, roughly 70% of them present only once. Here the sequenced sample was PBMCs, taken in a trial of ipilimumab plus nivolumab as post-transplant consolidation. The source is a male donor with diffuse large B-cell lymphoma.

The J gene is TRBJ2-1, the V gene TRBV5-1; D is unclear. V lost 2 bases and J 6 bases, leaving 9 bases between the germline ends. This CDR3 has 13 amino acids. The germline V gene encodes CDR1 SGHRS and CDR2 YFSETQ. The CDR3 region has the DNA TGCGCCAGCAGCTTTAGGACGGCCAATGAGCAGTTCTTC. The encoded protein is CASSFRTANEQFF.

This clone was seen only once. V and J are TRBV5-4 and TRBJ2-5; the D gene could be TRBD1 or TRBD2 (5 bases each). This CDR3 region has 16 residues. V was shortened by 4 bases and J by 3 bases, with 19 bases between the two germline ends. Germline V CDR1 and CDR2: SGHNT, YYREEE (reference sequence). CDR3 in DNA: TGTGCCAGCAGCCCGGCGGGCTTCCAGGGCGAAGAGACCCAGTACTTC. This sequence encodes CASSPAGFQGEETQYF.

The rearrangement uses TRBV19 and TRBJ1-1; D is uncertain. V dropped 5 bases and J dropped 1 base, with 14 bases sitting between them. Per germline, CDR1 LNHDA and CDR2 SQIVND (reference sequence). The CDR3 contains 15 residues. Here the CDR3 reads CASSPDPWPNTEAFF. CDR3 bases: TGTGCCAGTAGTCCTGACCCGTGGCCGAACACTGAAGCTTTCTTT.

The V gene is TRBV5-1, the J gene TRBJ1-1, with D unresolved. This CDR3 has 14 residues. V was pared by 2 bases and J by 1 base, with 9 bases between. CDR1 and CDR2 from the germline V gene are SGHRS and YFSETQ. CDR3 sequence reads: CASSLGGRNTEAFF. For the CDR3, the DNA is TGCGCCAGCAGCTTAGGAGGCAGGAACACTGAAGCTTTCTTT.

The CDR3 DNA is TGTGCCAGCAGCTTAGATCCGGCGGGGACCCAGTACTTC. It yields the protein CASSLDPAGTQYF. The chain uses TRBV7-2 and TRBJ2-5; D possibly corresponds to TRBD2 (5 bases). CDR1 and CDR2 from the germline V gene are SGHTA and FQGNSA. Trimming pared 1 base from V and 7 bases from J, leaving 10 bases between. This CDR3 contains 13 residues.

V gene TRBV6-1 combines with J gene TRBJ2-2; D is perhaps TRBD1 (6 bases). Germline lookup yields CDR1 MNHNS and CDR2 SASEGT. The CDR3 contains 13 residues. V was clipped by 8 bases and J by 0 bases, with 7 bases between them. The CDR3 is CASGDTNTGELFF. As DNA, the CDR3 is TGTGCCAGCGGGGACACGAACACCGGGGAGCTGTTTTTT.

The chain couples TRBV7-8 to TRBJ2-5; D might be TRBD1 or TRBD2, each matching 6 bases. CDR3 length: 16 residues. V gave up 0 bases and J gave up 1 base, with 12 bases separating them. Germline CDR1 and CDR2: SGHVS and FQNEAQ. In DNA form, the CDR3 reads TGTGCCAGCAGCTTAGCGAGGAGGGGGGTCCAAGAGACCCAGTACTTC. This encodes CASSLARRGVQETQYF. Full variable domain (missing parts from reference TRBV7-8 and TRBJ2-5): GAGVSQSPRYKVAKRGQDVALRCDPISGHVSLFWYQQALGQGPEFLTYFQNEAQLDKSGLPSDRFFAERPEGSVSTLKIQRTQQEDSAVYLCASSLARRGVQETQYFGPGTRLLVL.

A remark on this clone: Its ends do not fully match the called genes, so a read error is possible. J is TRBJ1-5 and V is TRBV30, with TRBD1 as a possible D gene (5 bases). Germline CDR1 is GTSNPN and CDR2 is SVGIG (reference sequence). CDR3 size: 15 residues. DNA of the CDR3: TGTGCCCGGAGGAACCTAGGACAAATCAATCAGCCCCAGCATTTT. Protein: CARRNLGQINQPQHF.

The chain is built from TRBV10-2 and TRBJ2-1, with 10 bases fitting TRBD2. The CDR3 length is 17 residues. Germline V CDR1 and CDR2: WSHSY, SAAADI. The junction had 10 bases not matched to a gene; V was cut back by 0 bases and J by 8 bases. In nucleotides, the CDR3 is TGCGCCAGCAGTGAGTCGGCTAGCGGGGGCCCCTTTGATGAGCAGTTCTTC. This codes for CASSESASGGPFDEQFF.

This clone showed up just a few times. The V gene is TRBV9, the J gene TRBJ1-5; D unresolved. V lost 0 bases, J lost 2 bases, and 12 bases lay in between. The CDR3 spans 16 residues. Germline lookup yields CDR1 SGDLS and CDR2 YYNGEE. CDR3 protein: CASSVGSLRGNQPQHF. Written as DNA, the CDR3 is TGTGCCAGCAGCGTAGGATCACTTCGAGGCAATCAGCCCCAGCATTTT.

The CDR3 is CASSDRSTDTQYF. The DNA for the CDR3 is TGTGCCAGCAGTGACAGAAGCACAGATACGCAGTATTTT. The rearrangement links TRBV2 to TRBJ2-3; D gene ambiguous. V was cut by 3 bases and J by 0 bases, with 4 bases left in between. CDR1 and CDR2 from the germline V gene are SNHLY and FYNNEI. CDR3 length: 13 residues.

The chain couples TRBV18 to TRBJ2-7, with 14 bases matching TRBD2. The CDR3 spans 15 residues. The germline V gene has CDR1 KGHSH and CDR2 LQKENI. The junction had 2 bases not matched to a gene; V was cut back by 4 bases and J by 3 bases. In DNA form, the CDR3 reads TGTGCCAGCTCACGGACTAGCGGGGGGCTCTACGAGCAGTACTTC. Amino acids: CASSRTSGGLYEQYF. Combining the CDR3 with reference TRBV18 and TRBJ2-7 gives the whole variable domain NAGVMQNPRHLVRRRGQEARLRCSPMKGHSHVYWYRQLPEEGLKFMVYLQKENIIDESGMPKERFSAEFPKEGPSILRIQQVVRGDSAAYFCASSRTSGGLYEQYFGPGTRLTVT.

The sample holds a few counts of this clone. V is TRBV29-1 and J is TRBJ1-1, with a weak D call TRBD1 (6 bases). The CDR3 is 14 amino acids. The V gene's germline CDR1 is SQVTM and CDR2 ANQGSEA. Deletions cut 8 bases from V and 1 base from J, with 17 bases between. The CDR3 sequence: CSTDPGARNTEAFF. CDR3 coding DNA: TGCAGCACGGACCCGGGGGCTCGGAACACTGAAGCTTTCTTT.

The rearrangement joins TRBV5-1 to TRBJ1-6; 7 bases are shared with TRBD1. V was clipped by 4 bases and J by 10 bases; unmatched bases: 11. Germline V gives CDR1 SGHRS, CDR2 YFSETQ. The CDR3 sequence is 15 residues long. In nucleotides, the CDR3 is TGCGCCAGCAGCGTCAGGGGGAAGGAAGAATCACCCCTCCACTTT. Its translation: CASSVRGKEESPLHF. The variable domain in full, completed from reference TRBV5-1 and TRBJ1-6, reads KAGVTQTPRYLIKTRGQQVTLSCSPISGHRSVSWYQQTPGQGLQFLFEYFSETQRNKGNFPGRFSGRQFSNSRSEMNVSTLELGDSALYLCASSVRGKEESPLHFGNGTRLTVT.

The CDR3 here is CATGPLTGGSPEAFF. CDR3 nucleotides: TGTGCCACCGGACCTTTGACAGGGGGTTCCCCTGAAGCTTTCTTT. This rearrangement joins TRBV19 to TRBJ1-1, with 9 bases identical to TRBD1. J gave up 6 bases and V 10 bases, and 15 bases lay outside the gene matches. Looked up from germline, CDR1 is LNHDA and CDR2 is SQIVND (reference sequence). The CDR3 consists of 15 residues.

The gene calls are TRBV7-9 and TRBJ2-7, with D unresolved. This CDR3 spans 14 amino acids. Trimming stripped 3 bases from V and 3 bases from J, with 12 bases between. The germline CDR1 and CDR2 sequences are SEHNR and FQNEAQ (reference sequence). CDR3 amino acids: CASSFFPGNYEQYF. CDR3 bases: TGTGCCAGCAGCTTCTTTCCTGGGAACTACGAGCAGTACTTC.

On this clone: Relative to the germline gene, one junction end is altered; a read error may explain this. The chain has TRBV5-4 and TRBJ2-1; D remains unclear. The CDR3 loop spans 14 amino acids. Per the germline V gene, CDR1 is SGHNT and CDR2 is YYREEE (reference sequence). The CDR3 here is CASSQEPNYNEQFF. The CDR3 DNA is TGCGCCAGCAGCCAAGAGCCGAATTACAATGAGCAGTTCTTC.

This chain connects TRBV7-9 to TRBJ2-4, with TRBD1 as a possible D gene (5 bases). V lost 4 bases, J lost 7 bases, and 14 bases lay in between. This CDR3 contains 14 residues. Germline V gives CDR1 SEHNR, CDR2 FQNEAQ (reference sequence). The CDR3 region is CASSSAREFNIQYF. The CDR3 DNA sequence: TGTGCCAGCAGCTCCGCCAGGGAATTCAACATTCAGTACTTC.

V is TRBV5-1 and J is TRBJ2-2; 7 bases match TRBD2. The CDR3 is 16 residues long. Germline-derived CDR1 and CDR2 are SGHRS and YFSETQ. The trim removed 3 bases at V and 0 bases at J, leaving 5 bases unmatched. The DNA for the CDR3 is TGCGCCAGCAGCTGGGAAGCGGGGACGAACACCGGGGAGCTGTTTTTT. This codes for CASSWEAGTNTGELFF.

This clone was found many times. The genes are TRBV5-1 and TRBJ1-2; 9 bases map to TRBD1. The CDR3 has 13 amino acids. V shed 4 bases, J shed 8 bases, and the junction held 6 bases outside the gene matches. The germline V gene encodes CDR1 SGHRS and CDR2 YFSETQ. In nucleotides, the CDR3 is TGCGCCAGCAGCAAGGGACAGGGTGGAGGCTACACCTTC. Amino acid sequence: CASSKGQGGGYTF.

This clone was detected once. This chain connects TRBV9 to TRBJ2-4, with D maybe TRBD1 (6 bases). The CDR3 has 15 residues. Between the trimmed V and J ends, which lost 0 bases and 6 bases, there was a span of 13 bases. CDR1 SGDLS and CDR2 YYNGEE come from the germline V gene. CDR3 amino acids: CASSVGQGPGNIQYF. CDR3 DNA: TGTGCCAGCAGCGTAGGGCAGGGGCCGGGAAACATTCAGTACTTC.

This chain uses TRBV2 with TRBJ2-3; tentatively, D is TRBD2 (7 bases). Trimming took 9 bases from V and 2 from J, leaving 18 bases between them. The CDR3 is 15 residues long. The V gene's germline CDR1 is SNHLY and CDR2 FYNNEI. The CDR3 reads CARSTGGPVTDTQYF. In DNA, the CDR3 is TGTGCCAGAAGTACCGGGGGGCCAGTCACAGATACGCAGTATTTT.

The rearrangement uses TRBV29-1 and TRBJ2-1, with TRBD2 identical over 7 bases. J was trimmed by 4 bases and V by 7 bases; bases with no gene match: 7. Germline V lookup: CDR1 SQVTM, CDR2 ANQGSEA. CDR3 length equals 13 residues. As DNA, the CDR3 is TGCAGCGCTAGGGCCGGGGGGTACAATGAGCAGTTCTTC. Protein: CSARAGGYNEQFF.

The rearrangement links TRBV19 to TRBJ2-5; D is possibly TRBD1 or TRBD2 (6 bases each). Per the germline V gene, CDR1 is LNHDA and CDR2 is SQIVND (reference sequence). The CDR3 contains 14 residues. V lost 5 bases and J 11 bases, leaving 21 bases between the germline ends. The CDR3 loop reads CASSPRGETFAQYF. CDR3 nucleotide sequence: TGTGCCAGTAGTCCAAGGGGGGAAACCTTCGCGCAGTACTTC.

The V gene is TRBV19, the J gene TRBJ2-3; 9 nucleotides agree with TRBD2. The CDR3 has 13 residues. Germline CDR1 reads LNHDA; CDR2 reads SQIVND (reference sequence). V lost 5 bases to trimming and J lost 7 bases; unmatched junction nucleotides: 4. CDR3 residues: CASSPSGMNTQYF. CDR3 coding DNA: TGTGCCAGTAGTCCTAGCGGGATGAATACGCAGTATTTT. Using reference TRBV19 and TRBJ2-3 for the parts outside the CDR3, the full variable domain is DGGITQSPKYLFRKEGQNVTLSCEQNLNHDAMYWYRQDPGQGLRLIYYSQIVNDFQKGDIAEGYSVSREKKESFPLTVTSAQKNPTAFYLCASSPSGMNTQYFGPGTRLTVL.

The chain employs TRBV19 and TRBJ2-3, with a weak D call TRBD2 (5 bases). This CDR3 region has 13 residues. Germline CDR1 is LNHDA and CDR2 is SQIVND (reference sequence). The ends were cut back, 8 bases at V and 6 bases at J, with 15 bases in the middle. The CDR3 nucleotides read TGTGCCAGTTCCTCGGGGATTTTTGATACGCAGTATTTT. Amino acid sequence: CASSSGIFDTQYF.

This chain uses TRBV18 with TRBJ1-1; 8 bases agree with TRBD1. CDR1 is KGHSH and CDR2 is LQKENI in the germline V gene. The V segment lost 3 bases and the J segment 4 bases; nucleotides outside the gene matches: 16. This CDR3 region has 18 residues. CDR3 loop: CASSPPLGRGRFGTEAFF. DNA of the CDR3: TGTGCCAGCTCACCCCCTTTAGGCAGGGGGCGATTTGGCACTGAAGCTTTCTTT.

Only one count was recorded for this clone. The chain is built from TRBV2 and TRBJ2-1, with D maybe TRBD1 (6 bases). The CDR3 is made up of 14 amino acids. Per the germline V gene, CDR1 is SNHLY and CDR2 is FYNNEI. Trimming removed 10 bases at V and 9 bases at J, with 22 bases between. The CDR3 protein is CATKTQGPNPEQFF. In DNA, the CDR3 is TGTGCCACCAAAACCCAGGGGCCGAATCCTGAGCAGTTCTTC.

This chain uses TRBV28 with TRBJ1-1; TRBD1 matches 7 bases. CDR1 is MDHEN and CDR2 is SYDVKM in the germline V gene. CDR3 length equals 13 residues. Trimming at V came to 10 bases and at J to 0 bases, leaving 5 bases not matched to a gene. In nucleotides, the CDR3 is TGTGCCACCCGGGACAGCGTGAACACTGAAGCTTTCTTT. It translates to CATRDSVNTEAFF.

J is TRBJ1-1 and V is TRBV9, with TRBD1 as a possible D gene (5 bases). V lost 3 bases and J 1 base, leaving 10 bases between the germline ends. Germline CDR1 and CDR2: SGDLS and YYNGEE. There are 14 residues in the CDR3. As DNA, the CDR3 is TGTGCCAGCAGCGGACGTGGGGGGAACACTGAAGCTTTCTTT. The encoded protein is CASSGRGGNTEAFF.

The chain employs TRBV30 and TRBJ1-4, with D possibly matching TRBD1 (5 bases). The CDR3 runs to 14 residues. Germline V gives CDR1 GTSNPN, CDR2 SVGIG (reference sequence). Trimming left V 1 base short and J 7 bases short, with 13 bases between. CDR3 coding DNA: TGTGCCTGGAGTGCCCATCGGGGGGGTGAAAAACTGTTTTTT. Its translation is CAWSAHRGGEKLFF.

The chain employs TRBV11-3 and TRBJ2-7; no clear D. This CDR3 has 14 amino acids. V lost 7 bases and J lost 0, with 13 bases in between. CDR1 and CDR2 (germline): SGHNT, YENEEA. CDR3 sequence reads: CASKVAESSYEQYF. CDR3 bases: TGTGCCAGCAAGGTGGCGGAGAGCTCCTACGAGCAGTACTTC.